What follows is one T cell receptor beta chain and its context. No antigen is known for it. The entry originates in a study of vaccination effects on CD4 cells after COVID-19. Looking at the study overall: Post-vaccine specimens arrived a median 72 days past the second dose. Study-wide findings and caveats: Researchers report that only 1 of 255 vaccine-induced clones in healthy vaccinees cross-reacted with common cold coronaviruses.

Here immunoSEQ multiplex PCR was the method, and the copy in TCRdb shows in-frame clones only, minus some. Among 30,000 or so clones, about 70% were seen once, and the ten largest hold more than 8.5%. With the ViraFEST assay, the study expanded antigen-specific CD4+ T cells using viral peptide pools, then sequenced them. Subsequent to a culture period of less than twelve days, CD4+ T cells were isolated. The vaccine given was either BNT162b2 or mRNA-1273, in two doses. IL-2 at approximately 9.7 IU/ml and peptides at around 9.6 ug/ml were added to cultured PBMC, around 2 million per well. A half-medium replacement with IL-2 medium was carried out on days 3 and 7. V shed 6 bases and J shed 0 bases, with 12 bases lying between them. Germline assignment: CDR1 MNHEY and CDR2 SVGAGI. The CDR3 runs 15 residues.

This TCR derives from a human donor who received a COVID-19 vaccine. The sample here was CD4+ T cells from PBMCs cultured with HCoV-NL63 spike peptides, taken after COVID-19 vaccination. The J gene is TRBJ1-5, the V gene TRBV6-5; D may be TRBD1 (5 bases). This CDR3 reads CASRDREYSNQPQHF. The CDR3 DNA is TGTGCCAGCAGAGACAGAGAATATAGCAATCAGCCCCAGCATTTT.